This T cell receptor (beta chain) derives from a study of CXCR3-negative and CXCR3-positive naive CD8 T cells. Study-wide context: Total TRB output reached about 135 million reads, about 1.5 +/- 0.3 million per library.

The study made its TRB cDNA libraries by 5' RACE, adding UMI labels. No DNA is given; TCRdb re-called the 5' RACE reads and lists each CDR3 protein once. The sample features 50,000 to 75,000 distinct CDR3 sequences, with about 0.42% in its top ten. Germline loops: CDR1 LGHNA, CDR2 YSLEER. The CDR3 extends over 15 amino acids. Findings and limits, study-wide: Naive subsets were similarly diverse, while memory CD8+ repertoires were much less diverse. CXCR3-positive naive cells carried more hydrophobic TRB CDR3s than CXCR3-negative naive cells did.

Comments on this clonotype: Its antigen is not known.

The source is a human donor in good health. Some clones in this sample may be carry-over from other donors' samples. The chain couples TRBV4-3 to TRBJ1-2; as DNA is missing, the TRBD1 call by TCRdb cannot be tested. The specimen was naive CXCR3- CD8+ T cells from blood. Subset of the sample: CD45RO-CCR7+CD27+CD95- naive CD8+ T cells lacking CXCR3 (TNR3-). The CDR3: CASSQETDPYEGYTF.